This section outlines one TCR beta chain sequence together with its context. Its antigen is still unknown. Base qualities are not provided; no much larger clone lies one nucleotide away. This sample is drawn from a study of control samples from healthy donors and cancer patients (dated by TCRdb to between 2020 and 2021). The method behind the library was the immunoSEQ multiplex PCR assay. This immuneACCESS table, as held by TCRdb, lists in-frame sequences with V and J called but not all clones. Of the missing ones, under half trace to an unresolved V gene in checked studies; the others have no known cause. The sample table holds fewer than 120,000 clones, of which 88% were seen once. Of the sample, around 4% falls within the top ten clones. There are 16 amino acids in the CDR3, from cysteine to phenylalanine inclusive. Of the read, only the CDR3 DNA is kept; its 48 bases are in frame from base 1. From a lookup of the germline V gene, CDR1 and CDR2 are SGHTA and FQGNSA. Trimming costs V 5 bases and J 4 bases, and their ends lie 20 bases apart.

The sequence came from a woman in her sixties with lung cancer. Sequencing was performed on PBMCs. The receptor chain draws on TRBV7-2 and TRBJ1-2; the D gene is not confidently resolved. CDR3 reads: CASSPGITAFSYGYTF. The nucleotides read TGTGCCAGCAGCCCTGGGATTACGGCCTTCAGCTATGGCTACACCTTC.